This TCR beta chain appears in the sequencing data of a study of blood T cell repertoires in COVID-19. This clone was found many times. V was pared by 0 bases and J by 5 bases, with 10 bases between. CDR3 length: 14 amino acids. Germline V CDR1 and CDR2: LGHDT, YNNKEL (reference sequence). In the authors' methods: Amplification from reference gene primers served as the basis for estimated nucleated cell counts. TCRdb's copy holds only in-frame clones and misses some; the assay was immunoSEQ multiplex PCR. The V and J calls and clone size were taken over from that table, and D and trimming were inferred from the DNA. Among 300,000 to 400,000 clones listed, 90% were seen once.

The source is a man aged 60-69 years who had recovered from COVID-19. Sequenced material: PBMCs or T cells enriched from blood (not recorded which). The V and J genes are TRBV3-1 (or the pseudogene TRBV3-2) and TRBJ1-1; D not certain. CDR3: CASSQDRGRTEAFF. The CDR3 bases are TGTGCCAGCAGCCAAGACCGCGGGCGGACTGAAGCTTTCTTT.